The rows below give T cell receptor beta chains drawn from one sample of a study of blood T cell repertoires in COVID-19. This table comes from immunoSEQ multiplex PCR, and its TCRdb copy is limited to in-frame clones, with some not included. Here the sample spans 200,000 or so clones, about 85% being singletons. The sequenced sample was peripheral blood. These TCRs come from a human donor in a cohort sampled during active COVID-19. Both conserved end residues are part of each CDR3. Fields, in order: clone size, D gene, V gene, J gene, CDR3 DNA, CDR3 protein. D genes are given only for firm matches. Clone size is stated in some rows and not others, as once, few, many or a class when expanded.

-	-	TRBV7-8	TRBJ1-5	TGTGCCAGCAGCCTGACAGGACTCAATCAGCCCCAGCATTTT	CASSLTGLNQPQHF
-	-	TRBV28	TRBJ1-5	TGTGCCAGCATTTTTGCCCGGGGACAGCCCCAGCATTTT	CASIFARGQPQHF
-	TRBD1	TRBV24-1	TRBJ2-2	TGTGCCGCACAGGGGGCGAAGGGAACCGGGGAGCTGTTTTTT	CAAQGAKGTGELFF
-	TRBD2	TRBV19	TRBJ2-7	TGTGCCAGTAGTATGCGGACTAGCGGCAACGAGCAGTACTTC	CASSMRTSGNEQYF
-	-	TRBV24-1	TRBJ2-3	TGTGCCACCAGTGATCGCAGGGTTGCGACAGATACGCAGTATTTT	CATSDRRVATDTQYF
-	-	TRBV10-1	TRBJ2-6	TGCGCCAGCAGTGAGTCGGGACACGGGGCCAACGTCCTGACTTTC	CASSESGHGANVLTF
-	TRBD2	TRBV20-1	TRBJ2-1	TGCAGTGCTAGTTTAGCGGGAGGGTACAATGAGCAGTTCTTC	CSASLAGGYNEQFF
few	-	TRBV19	TRBJ1-1	TGTGCCAGTAGTACTCTGGCAGGGGTTATGAACACTGAAGCTTTCTTT	CASSTLAGVMNTEAFF
-	-	TRBV11-2	TRBJ1-5	TGTGCCAGCAGCTTAGGCGGCAGCAATCAGCCCCAGCATTTT	CASSLGGSNQPQHF
-	-	TRBV5-4	TRBJ2-1	TGTGCCAGCAGCTCCGGGCACTCACTAGCAAACGAGCAGTTCTTC	CASSSGHSLANEQFF
-	-	TRBV6-1	TRBJ1-2	TGTGCCAGCAGTGAAGCGTCCCGCGGAGCACTCAACTATGGCTACACCTTC	CASSEASRGALNYGYTF
-	-	TRBV13	TRBJ2-6	TGTGCCAGCAGCTCTACTGGGGCCAACGTCCTGACTTTC	CASSSTGANVLTF
-	TRBD2	TRBV6-5	TRBJ2-3	TGTGCCAGCAGTTACCGACTAGCGGGAGGCCCTGATACGCAGTATTTT	CASSYRLAGGPDTQYF
few	-	TRBV3-1/TRBV3-2	TRBJ1-2	TGTGCCAGTTCCCTCCAGGTTAACTATGGCTACACCTTC	CASSLQVNYGYTF
-	-	TRBV5-1	TRBJ1-6	TGCGCCAGCAGCTTGGCCCGGAGGTCAGATTCACCCCTCCACTTT	CASSLARRSDSPLHF
-	TRBD1	TRBV18	TRBJ2-2	TGTGCCAGCTCACAGGGACAGGGGAACACCGGGGAGCTGTTTTTT	CASSQGQGNTGELFF
-	-	TRBV5-1	TRBJ2-5	TGCGCCAGCAGCTTGTCAGGGGTCGAGACCCAGTACTTC	CASSLSGVETQYF
-	-	TRBV2	TRBJ1-5	TGTGCCAGCAGTCCCCCGGAGGCCAATCAGCCCCAGCATTTT	CASSPPEANQPQHF
-	-	TRBV9	TRBJ2-3	TGTGCCAGCAGCCCGGACAGCAAAGATACGCAGTATTTT	CASSPDSKDTQYF
-	TRBD1	TRBV19	TRBJ1-2	TGTGCCAGTAGACGAGGACAGGCTCAACGAGGCTACACCTTC	CASRRGQAQRGYTF
once	-	TRBV9	TRBJ2-3	TGTGCCAGCAGCCTGACTAGGGCGAGGGATACGCAGTATTTT	CASSLTRARDTQYF
-	TRBD1	TRBV15	TRBJ1-1	TGTGCCACCAGCAGACCGGGACAGGGTTTGAACACTGAAGCTTTCTTT	CATSRPGQGLNTEAFF
-	TRBD2	TRBV3-1/TRBV3-2	TRBJ2-3	TGTGCCAGCAGCCCCCTAGCGGGGGCCACAGATACGCAGTATTTT	CASSPLAGATDTQYF